The clone carrying this T cell receptor beta chain has ten or more counts. Its antigen is not known. The time point was: patch test 1, 2 weeks after DPC sensitization. Specified treatment: therapeutic diphenylcyclopropenone sensitization with weekly scalp DPC. This entry is derived from a study of human T cells and chemical hapten exposure. Study-wide results and caveats: Compared with pre-sensitization or healthy control sets, expanded TCRs clustered more.

TCRdb ran MiXCR on the RACE reads and lists one entry per CDR3 protein. The sample records 150,000 to 200,000 distinct CDR3 sequences, roughly 15% being singletons. Per the germline V gene, CDR1 is SGHNT and CDR2 is YYREEE (reference sequence). This CDR3 has 16 residues. The V end was cut by 2 bases, the J end by 4 bases, with 13 bases between. This clonotype originated in a woman aged 25 to 39 with alopecia areata. Some clones in this sample may be carry-over from other donors' samples. The chain has TRBV5-4 and TRBJ2-6; weak D call: TRBD1 (5 bases). This sample comprised whole blood, obtained in connection with sensitization to the hapten diphenylcyclopropenone (DPC). CDR3: CASSFRVNPGANVLTF. CDR3 sequence (DNA): TGTGCCAGCAGCTTCAGGGTGAACCCCGGGGCCAACGTCCTGACTTTC.